This TCR beta chain was profiled in a study of beta chain features in type 1 diabetes (dated by TCRdb to the late 2010s). For the study in its entirety: Mean age, gender distribution, total cell number and subset yield did not differ between patients and healthy donors. A total of roughly 100 million sorted cells were examined across all samples, and the number of cells per subset was strongly correlated with RNA yield. Regulatory and stem cell-like memory subsets were isolated from only 8 patients and about 8 healthy donors, whereas naive and central memory subsets came from all 30 or so donors. The study compared TCRB repertoires of sorted circulating CD4+ T cell subsets between recently diagnosed type 1 diabetes patients and matched healthy donors.

This clone was counted a few times. Its antigen target is currently unknown. Base qualities are not at hand, and no much larger clone is one base apart. The High Capacity cDNA Reverse Transcription Kit was used to reverse transcribe all of the isolated RNA, meaning that expressed TCRB transcripts were what got sequenced. Deep immunoSEQ sequencing was applied to naive, central memory and regulatory T cell samples, giving an average of about 3.8 million total reads per sample. After sorted cells were lysed in RLT buffer, RNA was extracted with DNase-treated RNeasy Micro or Mini kits, with the choice depending on cell number. To prevent cross-contamination, each cell subset was processed individually, whereas patient and healthy donor samples were processed jointly. Using the immunoSEQ multiplex PCR, TCRB sequences were amplified from cDNA into 87-bp fragments spanning the CDR3 region. The amplicons were sequenced using the Illumina HiSeq platform. The study's own analysis went as follows. PCR bias was computationally corrected using synthetic template baselines, reads within Hamming distance 2 were collapsed, and singletons that could not be merged were discarded. By aligning reads against IMGT, V, D and J genes, CDR3 length, and insertions or deletions at six rearrangement sites were assigned. Within each subset, clonotype counts were normalized to the number of sorted cells before true diversity and Gini coefficients were calculated with the tcR R package. The overlap coefficient, calculated on TCRB nucleotide sequences, was used to measure repertoire sharing. Entries here come from immuneACCESS through TCRdb and include only in-frame sequences with V and J called. Some clones fail to appear in such tables; in the studies checked, an unresolved V gene covers under half of the shortfall, and the cause of the remainder is unknown. V, J and clone size derive from that table, while D and trimming were established from the DNA sequence. The sample data list about 210,000 clones, and roughly a tenth of these were observed just once. Approximately 1.4% of the sample belongs to the ten largest clones.

Each donor gave one peripheral blood draw, approximately 100 mL on average, collected into heparinised tubes. Naive, central memory, regulatory and stem cell-like memory CD4+ T cells were sorted on a BD FACSAria II using a panel including CD45RO, CCR7, CD25, CD127, CD95 and CD27. Every sorted population had a purity above 95%. PBMCs were separated immediately by Lymphoprep density gradient centrifugation and were stained directly, without being cultured. Samples were stained and sorted in pairs, with one healthy donor and one patient per experiment, so that batch effects were minimized. The investigation overall reported the following: Only small numbers of individuals were included in the HLA sub-analyses, which left unresolved whether HLA type had any influence on TCRB rearrangement. A moderate but significant shortening of TCRB CDR3 length was observed in type 1 diabetes patients in all four CD4+ subsets. Sequencing cDNA rather than genomic DNA could over-represent highly expressing activated cells, although activation and CD3 levels did not differ between groups. Fewer insertions and more nucleotide deletions at VDJ recombination sites were observed in patients with type 1 diabetes, implying thymic rearrangement abnormalities. Shorter templates might be favored by PCR, yet because patient and control samples were amplified and corrected together, any such skew would affect both groups equally. Naive, central memory and regulatory TCRB repertoires appeared to be more similar among patients than among healthy donors.

The germline V gene yields MGHDK for CDR1 and SYGVNS for CDR2. Taken from cysteine to phenylalanine, the CDR3 has 13 residues. Only CDR3 DNA remains: 39 bases, in frame from the first base. V is cut by 8 bases and J by 4 bases, and the space between the germline ends is 15 bases. This receptor was obtained from a man aged 18-30 years in good health. Recombination joined TRBV25-1 with TRBJ2-7; a weak D assignment points to TRBD2 (7 bases agree). The sequenced sample consisted of central memory CD4+ T cells from blood. The CDR3 here reads CASGRAGAYEQYF. In nucleotide form, the sequence is TGTGCCAGCGGGAGGGCAGGGGCGTACGAGCAGTACTTC.